One sample yielded the 25 T cell receptor beta chains listed below, sequenced in a study of radiotherapy plus CTLA-4 blockade in lung cancer. Sequencing used immunoSEQ multiplex PCR; TCRdb keeps in-frame clones, though not all of them. The sample contains over 40,000 clones, roughly 80% of which appear only once. The sequences come from peripheral blood, collected from a patient treated with radiotherapy plus ipilimumab. The source of these receptors is a human donor with non-small cell lung cancer who had stable disease on radiotherapy plus ipilimumab.

The chain combines TRBV5-1 with TRBJ1-5; TRBD1 aligns across 7 bases. Germline V gene sequence: CDR1 SGHRS, CDR2 YFSETQ. V lost 4 bases, J lost 0 bases, and 4 bases stayed unmatched. This CDR3 contains 15 residues. The CDR3 DNA follows: TGCGCCAGCAGCACCGGGACAGATAGCAATCAGCCCCAGCATTTT. Its translation: CASSTGTDSNQPQHF.

The chain employs TRBV6-6 and TRBJ1-1; TRBD1 matches at 8 bases. CDR3 size: 12 residues. Trimming at V came to 6 bases and at J to 12 bases, leaving 9 bases not matched to a gene. Germline V gene sequence: CDR1 MNHNY, CDR2 SVGAGI (reference sequence). The CDR3 spells CASSLDRGATFF. CDR3 sequence (DNA): TGTGCCAGCAGCCTAGACAGGGGTGCAACTTTCTTT.

J is TRBJ2-1 and V is TRBV11-2; 9 nucleotides line up with TRBD2. The CDR3 consists of 15 residues. V gave up 4 bases and J gave up 7 bases; unmatched junction bases: 8. Germline CDR1 and CDR2: SGHAT and FQNNGV. DNA of the CDR3: TGTGCCAGCAGCTCGAGGGGGCTAGCGGGAAATGAGCAGTTCTTC. It translates to CASSSRGLAGNEQFF.

This clone was found once. V and J are TRBV6-5 and TRBJ1-2; D not resolved. The CDR3 spans 14 residues. The germline V gene has CDR1 MNHEY and CDR2 SVGAGI. Trimming left V 0 bases short and J 1 base short, with 6 bases between. CDR3 sequence: CASSYSSRNYGYTF. DNA for the CDR3: TGTGCCAGCAGTTACTCAAGCCGTAACTATGGCTACACCTTC.

This clone showed up just a few times. The gene calls are TRBV11-2 and TRBJ2-1; 9 bases line up with TRBD2. Per the germline V gene, CDR1 is SGHAT and CDR2 is FQNNGV. The CDR3 sequence is 15 residues long. V lost 4 bases, J lost 3 bases, and 4 bases stayed unmatched. The CDR3 DNA sequence: TGTGCCAGCAGCTCCCTAGCGGGGAACTACAATGAGCAGTTCTTC. Translating it yields CASSSLAGNYNEQFF. The whole variable domain, filled in from reference TRBV11-2 and TRBJ2-1, reads EAGVAQSPRYKIIEKRQSVAFWCNPISGHATLYWYQQILGQGPKLLIQFQNNGVVDDSQLPKDRFSAERLKGVDSTLKIQPAKLEDSAVYLCASSSLAGNYNEQFFGPGTRLTVL.

The chain has TRBV7-2 and TRBJ1-4; the match to TRBD1 covers 7 bases. The CDR3 loop spans 16 amino acids. CDR1 and CDR2 from the germline V gene are SGHTA and FQGNSA. V was clipped by 7 bases and J by 4 bases; unmatched bases: 12. The CDR3 coding sequence is TGTGCCAGCACCCCAAGTCCCCCAGGGGGTAATGAAAAACTGTTTTTT. It yields the protein CASTPSPPGGNEKLFF.

This chain links TRBV21-1 with TRBJ2-3; TRBD2, as called in the table, went unchecked against the DNA. TRBV21-1 is a recognized pseudogene. The CDR3 extends over 15 amino acids. This CDR3 reads CASSKGLVHTDTQYF. CDR3 coding DNA: TGTGCCAGCAGCAAAGGACTAGTTCACACAGATACGCAGTATTTT.

This clone was found a few times. The chain is built from TRBV19 and TRBJ2-7; 8 positions agree with TRBD2. The V gene's germline CDR1 is LNHDA and CDR2 SQIVND (reference sequence). This CDR3 region has 17 residues. The junction had 11 bases not matched to a gene; V was cut back by 0 bases and J by 4 bases. The CDR3 nucleotides are TGTGCCAGTAGTATAGATATCGGGAGGGCGACCGGGTACGAGCAGTACTTC. Translation: CASSIDIGRATGYEQYF.

This chain joins TRBV30 and TRBJ1-2; no definite D call. This CDR3 contains 12 residues. The V gene lost 5 bases and the J gene lost 6 bases, with 13 bases spanning the gap. Germline V lookup: CDR1 GTSNPN, CDR2 SVGIG (reference sequence). CDR3 sequence (DNA): TGTGCCTGGGAGAGGGATTTCGATGGCTACACCTTC. The encoded protein is CAWERDFDGYTF.

The J gene is TRBJ2-7, the V gene TRBV6-1; TRBD1 matches at 12 bases. The trim removed 6 bases at V and 4 bases at J, leaving 7 bases unmatched. The CDR3 is 15 residues long. Per germline, CDR1 MNHNS and CDR2 SASEGT. CDR3 DNA: TGTGCCAGCAGAGACCCGGGACAGGGGGCTTACGAGCAGTACTTC. Translation gives CASRDPGQGAYEQYF.

This clone has only a few counts. The chain uses TRBV7-2 and TRBJ2-1; 8 positions match TRBD2. The CDR3 is 15 residues long. The germline gives CDR1 SGHTA, CDR2 FQGNSA. V lost 0 bases and J lost 4; bases outside the gene matches: 2. The CDR3 sequence: CASSLAASGYNEQFF. The CDR3, as DNA: TGTGCCAGCAGCTTAGCAGCTAGCGGGTACAATGAGCAGTTCTTC.

This rearrangement joins TRBV6-5 to TRBJ2-2, with 10 bases matching TRBD2. The CDR3 covers 16 residues. Germline lookup yields CDR1 MNHEY and CDR2 SVGAGI. V gave up 2 bases and J gave up 5 bases; unmatched junction bases: 5. The CDR3 nucleotides are TGTGCCAGCAGTTACGGGGCTAGCGGGAGTACCGGGGAGCTGTTTTTT. Translated, it gives CASSYGASGSTGELFF.

The V gene is TRBV7-2, the J gene TRBJ2-7, with 9 bases matching TRBD2. The CDR3 has 16 amino acids. Germline CDR1 reads SGHTA; CDR2 reads FQGNSA. V gave up 5 bases and J gave up 0 bases; unmatched junction bases: 8. The CDR3 DNA reads as TGTGCCAGCAGCCCCCAGGAGCGGGAGGTCTCCTACGAGCAGTACTTC. This codes for CASSPQEREVSYEQYF.

This clone has a single count. The CDR3 here is CASSSSRQGAQPQHF. In DNA, the CDR3 is TGTGCCAGTAGTTCCTCTCGACAGGGGGCTCAGCCCCAGCATTTT. The V and J genes are TRBV19 and TRBJ1-5, with 10 nucleotides matching TRBD1. The germline V gene has CDR1 LNHDA and CDR2 SQIVND (reference sequence). The CDR3 is made up of 15 amino acids. V trimming: 5 bases; J trimming: 6 bases; junction bases outside the gene matches: 7.

The chain is built from TRBV5-1 and TRBJ2-2; 7 nucleotides agree with TRBD1. Unmatched junction bases numbered 5, after V lost 3 bases and J lost 6 bases. This CDR3 comprises 14 residues. Germline values: CDR1 SGHRS, CDR2 YFSETQ. The CDR3 DNA follows: TGCGCCAGCAGCTCCGACAGGGCGTCCGGGGAGCTGTTTTTT. Translated, it gives CASSSDRASGELFF.

The chain combines TRBV25-1 with TRBJ1-5; 12 bases align to TRBD1. There are 14 residues in the CDR3. CDR1 and CDR2 from the germline V gene are MGHDK and SYGVNS. V trimming: 8 bases; J trimming: 6 bases; junction bases outside the gene matches: 5. The CDR3 coding sequence is TGTGCCAGCGCCGGGACAGGGGGCGGTCAGCCCCAGCATTTT. Translation gives CASAGTGGGQPQHF.

V gene TRBV5-4 combines with J gene TRBJ2-1; 7 bases match TRBD1. V lost 2 bases to trimming and J lost 0 bases; unmatched junction nucleotides: 5. Looked up from germline, CDR1 is SGHNT and CDR2 is YYREEE (reference sequence). The CDR3 has 16 residues. The CDR3 bases are TGTGCCAGCAGCTTAAACAGGGGCGTCTCCTACAATGAGCAGTTCTTC. Its translation is CASSLNRGVSYNEQFF. The whole variable domain, filled in from reference TRBV5-4 and TRBJ2-1, reads ETGVTQSPTHLIKTRGQQVTLRCSSQSGHNTVSWYQQALGQGPQFIFQYYREEENGRGNFPPRFSGLQFPNYSSELNVNALELDDSALYLCASSLNRGVSYNEQFFGPGTRLTVL.

The chain recombines TRBV29-1 with TRBJ2-5; 7 bases agree with TRBD1. CDR1 and CDR2 from the germline V gene are SQVTM and ANQGSEA. The J segment lost 5 bases and the V segment lost 4 bases, leaving 7 bases of the junction unmatched. This CDR3 contains 13 residues. CDR3 coding DNA: TGCAGCGTTGGTGAAGGGGGCAGGGAGACCCAGTACTTC. This sequence encodes CSVGEGGRETQYF.

The chain joins TRBV6-4 to TRBJ2-2; 9 bases fit TRBD1. In germline, CDR1 is MRHNA, CDR2 SNTAGT. This CDR3 has 16 amino acids. Losses at the gene ends were 5 bases for V and 2 bases for J; bases not matched to a gene: 6. Here the CDR3 DNA reads TGTGCCAGCAGTAAGGACAGGGGCCTAAACACCGGGGAGCTGTTTTTT. This gives the protein CASSKDRGLNTGELFF.

The chain is built from TRBV5-6 and TRBJ1-1; D might be TRBD1 (5 bases). The CDR3 sequence is 13 residues long. The V end lost 2 bases, the J end lost 1 base, and 6 bases lay between the germline ends. From germline, CDR1 is SGHDT and CDR2 YYEEEE. The CDR3: CASSFDRNTEAFF. The CDR3, as DNA: TGTGCCAGCAGCTTCGACAGGAACACTGAAGCTTTCTTT. Full variable domain (rest looked up from reference TRBV5-6 and TRBJ1-1): DAGVTQSPTHLIKTRGQQVTLRCSPKSGHDTVSWYQQALGQGPQFIFQYYEEEERQRGNFPDRFSGHQFPNYSSELNVNALLLGDSALYLCASSFDRNTEAFFGQGTRLTVV.

V is TRBV6-5 and J is TRBJ2-1, with D possibly matching TRBD1 (5 bases). Germline CDR1 MNHEY, CDR2 SVGAGI. V shed 4 bases and J shed 4 bases, with 17 bases lying between them. This CDR3 is built from 16 residues. The CDR3 spells CASSLQAHTQYNEQFF. CDR3 DNA sequence: TGTGCCAGCAGTTTACAGGCTCATACCCAATACAATGAGCAGTTCTTC.

On this clone: The sample holds other DNA sequences that translate to the same CDR3. The chain couples TRBV29-1 to TRBJ2-2, with unresolved D. CDR1 is SQVTM, CDR2 ANQGSEA, per germline. The CDR3 sequence is 13 residues long. The V end was cut by 5 bases, the J end by 0 bases, with 7 bases between. The CDR3 DNA is TGCAGCGTTCTATCCACGAACACCGGGGAGCTGTTTTTT. It encodes CSVLSTNTGELFF.

This chain uses TRBV27 with TRBJ2-5, with 10 bases that match TRBD1. In germline, CDR1 is MNHEY, CDR2 SMNVEV (reference sequence). V dropped 1 base and J dropped 5; count of bases not matched to a gene: 10. There are 17 residues in the CDR3. Here the CDR3 reads CASSLYPPDRGSETQYF. CDR3 coding DNA: TGTGCCAGCAGTTTATACCCTCCGGACAGGGGGAGCGAGACCCAGTACTTC.

V is TRBV27 and J is TRBJ2-7; 12 nucleotides align to TRBD2. Trimming took 10 bases from V and 3 from J; bases not matched to a gene: 19. CDR1 and CDR2 from the germline V gene are MNHEY and SMNVEV (reference sequence). This CDR3 region has 18 residues. The CDR3 DNA follows: TGTGCCATCCCCGGACTTCCAGGACTAGCGGGAAGGAACTACGAGCAGTACTTC. Its translation: CAIPGLPGLAGRNYEQYF.

The sample holds one count of this clone. The V gene is TRBV25-1, the J gene TRBJ1-4; 7 nucleotides align to TRBD1. CDR1 MGHDK and CDR2 SYGVNS come from the germline V gene. The V segment lost 5 bases and the J segment 7 bases; nucleotides outside the gene matches: 10. This CDR3 is 15 amino acids long. CDR3 in amino acids: CASSFHPGQSEKLFF. In DNA form, the CDR3 reads TGTGCCAGCAGTTTCCATCCGGGACAGAGTGAAAAACTGTTTTTT.